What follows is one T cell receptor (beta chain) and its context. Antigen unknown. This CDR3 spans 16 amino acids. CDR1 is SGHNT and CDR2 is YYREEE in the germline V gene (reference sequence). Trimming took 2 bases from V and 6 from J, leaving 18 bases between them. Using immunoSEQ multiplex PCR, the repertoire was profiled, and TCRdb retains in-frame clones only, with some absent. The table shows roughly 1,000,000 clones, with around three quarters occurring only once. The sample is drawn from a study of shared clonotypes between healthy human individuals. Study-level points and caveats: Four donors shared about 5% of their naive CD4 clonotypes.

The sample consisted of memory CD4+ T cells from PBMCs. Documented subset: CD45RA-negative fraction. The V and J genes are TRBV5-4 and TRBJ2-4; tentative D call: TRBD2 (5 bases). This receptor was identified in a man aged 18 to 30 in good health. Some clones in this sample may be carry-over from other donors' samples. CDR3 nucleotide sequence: TGTGCCAGCAGCTTAATTTCGGACCCCCGGGGAAACATTCAGTACTTC. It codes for CASSLISDPRGNIQYF.